This T cell receptor beta chain comes out of a study of cytomegalovirus exposure and HLA in healthy donors. Germline CDR1 and CDR2: SEHNR and FQNEAQ (reference sequence). Trimming cost V 5 bases and J 4 bases; bases outside gene matches: 7. This CDR3 contains 14 residues. Amplification used 60 Vbeta primers and 13 Jbeta primers. Clones were read by immunoSEQ multiplex PCR, and TCRdb kept only the in-frame ones, dropping some. The sample yields over 110,000 clones, over 65% seen once. J is TRBJ2-5 and V is TRBV7-9; 7 positions match TRBD2. The sequence was obtained from a male donor in good health and CMV-seronegative. Sequencing was done on a sample of PBMCs. The DNA of the CDR3 is TGTGCCAGCAGCCCTAGGACTAGTGCAGAGACCCAGTACTTC. This codes for CASSPRTSAETQYF.